A single sample gave rise to the 24 T cell receptor beta chains below, sequenced in a study of T cell responses to AZD1222 COVID-19 vaccine. Assay: immunoSEQ multiplex PCR; the TCRdb copy retains only in-frame clones and omits some. The sample records some 100,000 clones, 80% to 90% being singletons. The sequences come from peripheral blood, collected 28 days after the second AZD1222 dose. The receptor set was obtained from an adult who received the AZD1222 COVID-19 vaccine.

The chain employs TRBV5-4 and TRBJ2-5; D unclear. Trimming took off 4 bases at V and 0 bases at J, with 4 bases between the two ends. Germline CDR1 SGHNT, CDR2 YYREEE (reference sequence). The CDR3 is 12 residues long. CDR3 region: CASSTNQETQYF. In DNA, the CDR3 is TGTGCCAGCAGCACCAACCAAGAGACCCAGTACTTC.

V gene TRBV27 combines with J gene TRBJ2-3, with TRBD2 matching over 11 bases. Trimming at V came to 3 bases and at J to 7 bases, leaving 6 bases not matched to a gene. CDR3 length: 15 residues. CDR1 is MNHEY and CDR2 is SMNVEV in the germline V gene (reference sequence). In nucleotides, the CDR3 is TGTGCCAGCAGTTTGGGGACTAGCGGTTTTAATACGCAGTATTTT. It yields the protein CASSLGTSGFNTQYF.

This clone was detected a few times. The J gene is TRBJ1-2, the V gene TRBV3-1 (or the pseudogene TRBV3-2), with 7 bases aligning to TRBD1. The V gene end was trimmed by 8 bases and the J gene end by 0 bases; junction bases not matched to a gene: 6. The CDR3 sequence is 14 residues long. CDR1 LGHDT and CDR2 YNNKEL come from the germline V gene (reference sequence). CDR3 protein: CASSRQGSNYGYTF. The CDR3 coding sequence is TGTGCCAGCTCGAGACAGGGATCTAACTATGGCTACACCTTC.

About this clone itself: Distinct nucleotide sequences in the sample also encode this CDR3. The V and J genes are TRBV7-3 and TRBJ2-3; D remains unclear. Trimming took 3 bases from V and 2 from J, leaving 6 bases between them. Per the germline V gene, CDR1 is SGHTA and CDR2 is FQGTGA. This CDR3 region has 13 residues. The CDR3 DNA follows: TGTGCCAGCAGCTTGGGCCCCACAGATACGCAGTATTTT. It codes for CASSLGPTDTQYF.

This chain joins TRBV11-2 and TRBJ1-5; D is perhaps TRBD1 (5 bases). Germline V gene sequence: CDR1 SGHAT, CDR2 FQNNGV. The CDR3 consists of 15 residues. Between the trimmed V and J ends, which lost 0 bases and 9 bases, there was a span of 15 bases. The CDR3 region has the DNA TGTGCCAGCAGCTTAGAGGGCAGGGCTCCGGGGCCCCAGCATTTT. Translation gives CASSLEGRAPGPQHF.

The chain links TRBV27 to TRBJ1-1; no clear D. Germline CDR1 is MNHEY and CDR2 is SMNVEV (reference sequence). The CDR3 runs 14 residues. V was shortened by 2 bases and J by 6 bases, with 13 bases between the two germline ends. The CDR3 loop is CASSLSRVISEAFF. In DNA, the CDR3 is TGTGCCAGCAGTTTAAGTCGTGTAATCTCTGAAGCTTTCTTT.

The CDR3 reads CASSETIWGEDQYF. In DNA, the CDR3 is TGTGCCAGCAGTGAAACTATTTGGGGGGAGGACCAGTACTTC. The V and J genes are TRBV6-1 and TRBJ2-4, with a weak D call TRBD2 (6 bases). CDR1 and CDR2 from the germline V gene are MNHNS and SASEGT. The CDR3 has 14 amino acids. Trimming cost V 2 bases and J 13 bases, with 18 bases left between them.

The chain uses TRBV11-3 and TRBJ2-3, with TRBD1 matching 9 bases. Losses at the gene ends were 5 bases for V and 0 bases for J; bases not matched to a gene: 9. Germline loops: CDR1 SGHNT, CDR2 YENEEA. This CDR3 comprises 17 residues. The CDR3 nucleotides read TGTGCCAGCAGCCCCGGGACAGGGACCACTAGCACAGATACGCAGTATTTT. Translated, it gives CASSPGTGTTSTDTQYF.

The rearrangement uses TRBV15 and TRBJ2-7, with 9 bases matching TRBD2. The CDR3 is 14 amino acids. After removal of 5 bases from V and 3 bases from J, the junction contained 5 bases not matched to a gene. The germline V gene encodes CDR1 LNHNV and CDR2 YYDKDF (reference sequence). CDR3 protein: CATSPGSGGYEQYF. The CDR3 bases are TGTGCCACCAGCCCGGGTAGCGGGGGCTACGAGCAGTACTTC. Variable domain in full (rest from reference TRBV15 and TRBJ2-7): DAMVIQNPRYQVTQFGKPVTLSCSQTLNHNVMYWYQQKSSQAPKLLFHYYDKDFNNEADTPDNFQSRRPNTSFCFLDIRSPGLGDTAMYLCATSPGSGGYEQYFGPGTRLTVT.

The chain links TRBV28 to TRBJ1-5, with a weak D call TRBD1 (5 bases). Germline-derived CDR1 and CDR2 are MDHEN and SYDVKM. CDR3 size: 15 residues. The V gene lost 7 bases and the J gene lost 5 bases, with 18 bases spanning the gap. The CDR3 is CASNSPPGGDQPQHF. CDR3 nucleotides: TGTGCCAGCAACTCGCCCCCGGGAGGGGATCAGCCCCAGCATTTT. The full variable domain, in which reference TRBV28 and TRBJ1-5 provide the parts outside the CDR3, is DVKVTQSSRYLVKRTGEKVFLECVQDMDHENMFWYRQDPGLGLRLIYFSYDVKMKEKGDIPEGYSVSREKKERFSLILESASTNQTSMYLCASNSPPGGDQPQHFGDGTRLSIL.

The chain joins TRBV27 to TRBJ1-2, with D perhaps matching TRBD1 (6 bases). This CDR3 comprises 14 residues. Germline V gives CDR1 MNHEY, CDR2 SMNVEV (reference sequence). The ends were cut back, 5 bases at V and 4 bases at J, with 14 bases in the middle. DNA for the CDR3: TGTGCCAGCAGTCCAGTCGGGGGCAGCTATGGCTACACCTTC. Its protein is CASSPVGGSYGYTF.

This clone came up a few times. The CDR3 sequence is CASSQTYSPLHF. For the CDR3, the DNA is TGTGCCAGCAGCCAGACATATTCACCCCTCCACTTT. The chain joins TRBV6-2 or TRBV6-3 to TRBJ1-6; D ambiguous. Trimming left V 6 bases short and J 8 bases short, with 8 bases between. CDR1 and CDR2 (germline): MNHEY, SVGEGT. This CDR3 spans 12 amino acids.

The V gene is TRBV25-1, the J gene TRBJ1-2; D remains ambiguous. The CDR3 is 13 residues long. CDR1 MGHDK and CDR2 SYGVNS come from the germline V gene. V lost 3 bases and J 4 bases, leaving 9 bases between the germline ends. The CDR3 here is CASSDLGFYGYTF. Written as DNA, the CDR3 is TGTGCCAGCAGTGATTTAGGCTTCTATGGCTACACCTTC.

CDR3 DNA sequence: TGTGCTTCCGCAGCCGGGAGCTACAATGAGCAGTTCTTC. Encoded protein: CASAAGSYNEQFF. The rearrangement links TRBV30 to TRBJ2-1; a weak D match, TRBD2 (6 bases). The germline gives CDR1 GTSNPN, CDR2 SVGIG (reference sequence). The CDR3 sequence is 13 residues long.

The genes are TRBV7-2 and TRBJ2-5, with D possibly TRBD2 on 5 matching bases. Germline V gives CDR1 SGHTA, CDR2 FQGNSA. V dropped 4 bases and J dropped 4 bases, with 16 bases sitting between them. The CDR3 totals 15 residues. The CDR3, as DNA: TGTGCCAGCAGCTCCGGGTCTTGGGCGGGAGAGACCCAGTACTTC. Encoded protein: CASSSGSWAGETQYF.

V and J are TRBV6-5 and TRBJ1-3; 8 bases line up with TRBD1. CDR1 MNHEY and CDR2 SVGAGI come from the germline V gene. CDR3 size: 16 residues. J was trimmed by 4 bases and V by 4 bases; bases with no gene match: 9. CDR3 in amino acids: CASSSRRQGHGNTIYF. DNA of the CDR3: TGTGCCAGCAGTTCACGGCGACAGGGGCACGGAAACACCATATATTTT.

The chain employs TRBV9 and TRBJ2-1; 11 positions agree with TRBD2. CDR3 size: 16 residues. The germline V gene has CDR1 SGDLS and CDR2 YYNGEE. Trimming took 4 bases from V and 10 from J; bases not matched to a gene: 13. As DNA, the CDR3 is TGTGCCAGCAGCCTAAGTGGGGCTAGCGGGGGGTTGGAGCAGTTCTTC. This sequence encodes CASSLSGASGGLEQFF.

V gene TRBV15 combines with J gene TRBJ2-5; a weak D match, TRBD1 (6 bases). The CDR3 covers 15 residues. Trimming stripped 5 bases from V and 2 bases from J, with 15 bases between. The germline gives CDR1 LNHNV, CDR2 YYDKDF (reference sequence). The CDR3 DNA follows: TGTGCCACCAGCGGAGCCGGGACACAGCAAGAGACCCAGTACTTC. Protein: CATSGAGTQQETQYF.

V gene TRBV19 combines with J gene TRBJ1-1; 7 bases agree with TRBD1. Germline lookup yields CDR1 LNHDA and CDR2 SQIVND (reference sequence). The CDR3 is made up of 14 amino acids. Trimming took 6 bases from V and 4 from J; bases not matched to a gene: 8. This CDR3 reads CASRGDSLVTEAFF. The CDR3 coding sequence is TGTGCCAGTAGGGGGGACAGCTTGGTCACTGAAGCTTTCTTT.

In DNA, the CDR3 is TGTGCCAGCAGCTTGACAGGGAGCTCCTATAATTCACCCCTCCACTTT. It encodes CASSLTGSSYNSPLHF. The chain combines TRBV5-5 with TRBJ1-6; weak D call: TRBD1 (6 bases). Germline values: CDR1 SGHKS, CDR2 YYEKEE (reference sequence). V gave up 1 base and J gave up 0 bases, with 8 bases separating them. The CDR3 sequence is 16 residues long.

The chain carries TRBV6-6 and TRBJ1-5; 11 bases fit TRBD1. Losses at the gene ends were 2 bases for V and 6 bases for J; bases not matched to a gene: 6. This CDR3 contains 16 residues. CDR1 and CDR2 (germline): MNHNY, SVGAGI (reference sequence). CDR3 sequence: CASSYTGTGGSQPQHF. In DNA form, the CDR3 reads TGTGCCAGCAGTTACACCGGGACAGGGGGAAGTCAGCCCCAGCATTTT.

The chain carries TRBV2 and TRBJ2-2, with TRBD1 matching over 7 bases. Trimming at V came to 0 bases and at J to 8 bases, leaving 6 bases not matched to a gene. Germline loops: CDR1 SNHLY, CDR2 FYNNEI. CDR3 length equals 15 residues. For the CDR3, the DNA is TGTGCCAGCAGTGAAGCGTACAGGGGATCGGGGGAGCTGTTTTTT. Translation: CASSEAYRGSGELFF.

The V and J genes are TRBV7-9 and TRBJ2-3, with 9 bases lining up with TRBD1. This CDR3 is built from 17 residues. V shed 4 bases and J 2 bases; nucleotides not matched to a gene: 10. Germline values: CDR1 SEHNR, CDR2 FQNEAQ (reference sequence). CDR3 region: CASSSRGGQGDTDTQYF. CDR3 DNA: TGTGCCAGCAGCTCAAGGGGGGGACAGGGTGACACAGATACGCAGTATTTT.

The chain uses TRBV7-3 and TRBJ1-1; D remains ambiguous. V was pared by 2 bases and J by 1 base, with 5 bases between. Germline CDR1 SGHTA, CDR2 FQGTGA. The CDR3 runs 13 residues. This CDR3 is CASSLRRNTEAFF. In DNA, the CDR3 is TGTGCCAGCAGCTTACGCAGGAACACTGAAGCTTTCTTT.